Listed below are T cell receptor beta chains from one sample, sequenced in a study of beta chain features in type 1 diabetes. Sequencing was performed with immunoSEQ multiplex PCR; in TCRdb, only in-frame clones are kept and a portion is missing. The repertoire holds approximately 110,000 clones, roughly 40% seen once, with about 0.07% in the top ten. The sample was stem cell memory CD4+ T cells from blood. These receptors all come from a woman aged 18-29 years in good health. CDR3s include the opening cysteine and the closing phenylalanine or tryptophan. The order of the fields is J gene, D gene, clone size, V gene, CDR3 protein, CDR3 DNA. The D gene is left open where the match is weak. Clone size is not always given. Where it is, it says once, few, many or a class for expanded clones.

TRBJ1-5 | TRBD1 | - | TRBV18 | CASSPHGTGAKDSNQPQHF | TGTGCCAGCTCACCACATGGGACAGGGGCCAAGGATAGCAATCAGCCCCAGCATTTT
TRBJ2-7 | - | - | TRBV6-5 | CASSYVAGSYEQYF | TGTGCCAGCAGTTACGTGGCAGGGTCCTACGAGCAGTACTTC
TRBJ2-1 | - | once | TRBV19 | CASSIAGARAGEQFF | TGTGCCAGTAGTATTGCGGGGGCGAGAGCTGGTGAGCAGTTCTTC
TRBJ1-1 | - | few | TRBV10-3 | CAISRGGTEAFF | TGTGCCATCAGTAGGGGGGGAACTGAAGCTTTCTTT
TRBJ2-2 | - | - | TRBV19 | CASINTGSYTGELFF | TGTGCCAGTATTAACACAGGGTCTTACACCGGGGAGCTGTTTTTT
TRBJ2-1 | TRBD1 | - | TRBV28 | CASSIRDRVGEQFF | TGTGCCAGCAGTATCCGGGACAGGGTTGGTGAGCAGTTCTTC
TRBJ1-1 | - | - | TRBV29-1 | CSVETRAQAFF | TGCAGCGTTGAAACGAGGGCGCAGGCTTTCTTT
TRBJ2-1 | - | - | TRBV7-3 | CASSLFVGRNEQFF | TGTGCCAGCAGCTTATTCGTGGGGCGGAATGAGCAGTTCTTC
TRBJ2-1 | TRBD1 | - | TRBV7-9 | CASSLGQGNNEQFF | TGTGCCAGCAGCCTAGGACAGGGTAACAATGAGCAGTTCTTC
TRBJ1-5 | - | once | TRBV28 | CASSLADYSNQPQHF | TGTGCCAGCAGTTTAGCGGACTATAGCAATCAGCCCCAGCATTTT
TRBJ2-7 | - | - | TRBV15 | CATSRDRGYYEQYF | TGTGCCACCAGCAGAGATCGAGGCTACTACGAGCAGTACTTC
TRBJ2-7 | - | - | TRBV7-2 | CASCIQTGSGVYEQYF | TGTGCCAGCTGCATTCAGACGGGGTCGGGGGTTTACGAGCAGTACTTC
TRBJ2-2 | - | few | TRBV28 | CASSWGVRTGELFF | TGTGCCAGCAGTTGGGGAGTTCGGACCGGGGAGCTGTTTTTT
TRBJ2-1 | TRBD2 | - | TRBV29-1 | CSVGGPSYNEQFF | TGCAGCGTGGGAGGGCCATCCTACAATGAGCAGTTCTTC
TRBJ2-1 | TRBD2 | few | TRBV5-1 | CAGSSGRAVDEQFF | TGCGCCGGCTCTAGCGGGAGGGCCGTGGATGAGCAGTTCTTC
TRBJ2-1 | TRBD2 | few | TRBV4-1 | CASSHLISGSSYNEQFF | TGCGCCAGCAGCCATCTGATTAGCGGGAGTTCCTACAATGAGCAGTTCTTC
TRBJ1-1 | - | - | TRBV5-1 | CASSLDRNTEAFF | TGCGCCAGCAGCTTGGACAGGAACACTGAAGCTTTCTTT
TRBJ1-4 | TRBD1 | few | TRBV4-3 | CASSRLGTAVEKLFF | TGCGCCAGCAGCCGACTTGGGACAGCCGTTGAAAAACTGTTTTTT
TRBJ2-1 | TRBD2 | few | TRBV6-6 | CASSYASGRNSEQFF | TGTGCCAGCAGTTATGCTAGCGGGAGAAATAGTGAGCAGTTCTTC
TRBJ1-1 | - | few | TRBV13 | CASSLGRNRLNTEAFF | TGTGCCAGCAGCTTAGGCCGTAACAGGCTGAACACTGAAGCTTTCTTT
TRBJ1-2 | TRBD1 | few | TRBV2 | CASGDRHGYTF | TGTGCCAGTGGGGACAGGCACGGCTACACCTTC
TRBJ2-1 | - | - | TRBV7-3 | CASSLTGGAVSYNEQFF | TGTGCCAGCAGCTTAACTGGGGGGGCAGTCTCCTACAATGAGCAGTTCTTC
TRBJ1-1 | - | - | TRBV6-1 | CASVRGETEAFF | TGTGCCAGCGTACGGGGGGAAACTGAAGCTTTCTTT
TRBJ2-2 | TRBD1 | once | TRBV5-1 | CASSSNRQGWTGELFF | TGCGCCAGCAGCTCAAACCGACAGGGATGGACCGGGGAGCTGTTTTTT
TRBJ2-3 | TRBD2 | - | TRBV18 | CASSPDHRRRLAGDTQYF | TGTGCCAGCTCACCGGACCACCGTAGGAGACTAGCGGGAGATACGCAGTATTTT
TRBJ1-1 | - | few | TRBV7-9 | CASSTGFKDTEAFF | TGTGCCAGCAGCACAGGGTTTAAGGACACTGAAGCTTTCTTT
TRBJ2-7 | - | few | TRBV28 | CASTQGFEQYF | TGTGCCAGCACCCAGGGGTTCGAGCAGTACTTC
TRBJ2-7 | TRBD2 | - | TRBV27 | CASRRLAGYEQYF | TGTGCCAGCAGGAGACTAGCGGGCTACGAGCAGTACTTC
TRBJ1-4 | - | - | TRBV7-2 | CASSISRGPPTNEKLFF | TGTGCCAGCAGCATTTCGCGGGGCCCTCCAACTAATGAAAAACTGTTTTTT
TRBJ2-3 | TRBD2 | - | TRBV9 | CASSIRTSGRNTDTQYF | TGTGCCAGCAGCATACGGACTAGCGGGAGGAATACAGATACGCAGTATTTT
TRBJ2-7 | TRBD1 | few | TRBV7-9 | CASSLHRGNPLPYEQYF | TGTGCCAGCAGCTTACACAGGGGAAACCCTCTCCCTTACGAGCAGTACTTC
TRBJ1-1 | - | - | TRBV7-2 | CASSPWASAFF | TGTGCCAGCAGCCCGTGGGCCTCAGCTTTCTTT
TRBJ1-3 | - | few | TRBV25-1 | CASSGTPGLNSGNTIYF | TGTGCCAGCAGTGGGACTCCGGGCCTGAACTCTGGAAACACCATATATTTT
TRBJ2-3 | - | - | TRBV25-1 | CASSKTGPPDTQYF | TGTGCCAGCAGTAAAACAGGGCCCCCAGATACGCAGTATTTT
TRBJ2-7 | - | - | TRBV19 | CASSTTGLPSEQYF | TGTGCCAGTAGTACCACGGGACTCCCAAGCGAGCAGTACTTC
TRBJ2-7 | - | many | TRBV29-1 | CSVGRQNEQYF | TGCAGCGTTGGCCGACAGAACGAGCAGTACTTC
TRBJ2-7 | TRBD1 | - | TRBV6-1 | CASSVRQGAEEQYF | TGTGCCAGCAGTGTGCGACAGGGGGCGGAAGAGCAGTACTTC
TRBJ1-4 | - | few | TRBV7-2 | CASSLGFGQRQLFF | TGTGCCAGCAGCTTAGGATTCGGGCAGCGGCAACTGTTTTTT
TRBJ2-3 | TRBD1 | once | TRBV18 | CASSPLSSQGASDTQYF | TGTGCCAGCTCACCACTGAGCTCCCAGGGGGCATCCGATACGCAGTATTTT
TRBJ2-7 | - | - | TRBV7-9 | CASSLVENGEQYF | TGTGCCAGCAGCTTAGTCGAGAACGGCGAGCAGTACTTC
TRBJ1-3 | - | - | TRBV11-2 | CASSERAIPSGNTIYF | TGTGCCAGCAGCGAGAGGGCGATCCCCTCTGGAAACACCATATATTTT
TRBJ2-1 | TRBD2 | - | TRBV15 | CATSRGSAGGRTEQFF | TGTGCCACCAGCAGGGGTTCAGCGGGAGGGAGGACTGAGCAGTTCTTC